This T cell receptor (beta chain) originates from a study of shared clonotypes between healthy human individuals. The assay was immunoSEQ multiplex PCR, and TCRdb's table has in-frame clones only and misses some. Of more than 2 million clones listed, approximately 95% are singletons. V gave up 4 bases and J gave up 3 bases, with 13 bases separating them. The CDR3 length is 14 residues. The chain carries TRBV23-1 and TRBJ2-7; possibly TRBD1 for D (6 bases). TRBV23-1 is given ORF status, its function remaining uncertain. The sequenced sample consisted of naive CD4+ T cells sorted from blood. Subset denoted: CD45RA+ positively selected. This receptor was taken from a man aged 18 to 29 in good health. In DNA, the CDR3 is TGCGCCAGCAGTCTGGGGACACTGGGCTACGAGCAGTACTTC. Its translation: CASSLGTLGYEQYF.